The clone carrying this T cell receptor beta chain was recorded a few times. Antigen: not known. The sample originates from a study of blood T cells in healthy people across ages. Germline CDR1 reads SEHNR; CDR2 reads FQNEAQ (reference sequence). V lost 2 bases to trimming and J lost 2 bases, with 15 bases between them. CDR3 length equals 16 residues. Through a sample-barcoded 5' primer and a J-beta primer mix, a second PCR was run for roughly 7 to 12 cycles. Tagging of each cDNA molecule was performed by a template-switch adaptor with 12 random nucleotides. TCRdb used MiXCR to reprocess the 5' RACE reads, holding one entry per CDR3 protein. The top ten hold about 19% of the sample, which has approximately 820,000 distinct CDR3 sequences, roughly 44% seen once. Study-wide results and limits: There were more naive CD4+ cells and higher diversity in long-lived donors than in aged donors.

The source of this sequence is a man aged 55-75 years in good health. The rearrangement uses TRBV7-9 and TRBJ2-5; possibly TRBD2 for D (5 bases). The specimen sequenced was blood. CDR3 residues: CASSLILTSGQETQYF. The DNA of the CDR3 is TGTGCCAGCAGCTTAATTCTTACCAGCGGACAAGAGACCCAGTACTTC.